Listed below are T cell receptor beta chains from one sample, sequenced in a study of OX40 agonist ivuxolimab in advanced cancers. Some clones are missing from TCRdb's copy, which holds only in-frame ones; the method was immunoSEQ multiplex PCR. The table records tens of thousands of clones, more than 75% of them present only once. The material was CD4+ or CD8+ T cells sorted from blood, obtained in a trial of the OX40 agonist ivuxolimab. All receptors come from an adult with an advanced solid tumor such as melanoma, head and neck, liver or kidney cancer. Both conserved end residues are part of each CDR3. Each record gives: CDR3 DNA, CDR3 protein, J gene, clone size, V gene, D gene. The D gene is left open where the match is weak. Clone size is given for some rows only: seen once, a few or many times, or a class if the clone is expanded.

DNA: TGTGCCAGCAGTTTGGGACTAGCGGGAGGGGAGCAGTTCTTC; CDR3: CASSLGLAGGEQFF; J: TRBJ2-1; size: once; V: TRBV28; D: TRBD2
DNA: TGCGCCAGCAGCCCGTGGTCCGGCTACAATGAGCAGTTCTTC; CDR3: CASSPWSGYNEQFF; J: TRBJ2-1; size: -; V: TRBV4-1; D: -
DNA: TGTGCCAGCAGCCAAGACTCCTACGAGCAGTACTTC; CDR3: CASSQDSYEQYF; J: TRBJ2-7; size: -; V: TRBV11-3; D: -
DNA: TGTGCCAGCAGCCCTAACGAACGGTTGAACACTGAAGCTTTCTTT; CDR3: CASSPNERLNTEAFF; J: TRBJ1-1; size: few; V: TRBV14; D: -
DNA: TGTGCCAGCAGCCCGACCGGGGGCTACGAGCAGTACTTC; CDR3: CASSPTGGYEQYF; J: TRBJ2-7; size: -; V: TRBV7-6; D: -
DNA: TGCGCCAGCAGCAAAAACAGGGGGCCGCCCTACAATGAGCAGTTCTTC; CDR3: CASSKNRGPPYNEQFF; J: TRBJ2-1; size: -; V: TRBV4-1; D: TRBD1
DNA: TGTGCCAGCAGCCCGGGGGTTGGGGGAGCCTACGAGCAGTACTTC; CDR3: CASSPGVGGAYEQYF; J: TRBJ2-7; size: -; V: TRBV7-2; D: -
DNA: TGTGCCACCTCTTTTACCTCAGGCACCGGGGAGCTGTTTTTT; CDR3: CATSFTSGTGELFF; J: TRBJ2-2; size: -; V: TRBV10-3; D: -
DNA: TGTGCCAGCAGCGTAGTTGTTACAGGTACGCAGTATTTT; CDR3: CASSVVVTGTQYF; J: TRBJ2-3; size: -; V: TRBV9; D: -
DNA: TGTGCCAGCAGTGATGGATCCTCGGCCAATGAGCAGTTCTTC; CDR3: CASSDGSSANEQFF; J: TRBJ2-1; size: few; V: TRBV6-4; D: -
DNA: TGCGCCAGCAGTGAGGACGGAAGCAATCAGCCCCAGCATTTT; CDR3: CASSEDGSNQPQHF; J: TRBJ1-5; size: -; V: TRBV10-2; D: -
DNA: TGTGCCTGGAGTGTAGGCAGGGGGGTTACTGAAGCTTTCTTT; CDR3: CAWSVGRGVTEAFF; J: TRBJ1-1; size: -; V: TRBV30; D: TRBD1
DNA: TGTGCCAGCAGTTTAAGCCCTTTTCTAGCGGGAATAGCCAAAAACATTCAGTACTTC; CDR3: CASSLSPFLAGIAKNIQYF; J: TRBJ2-4; size: few; V: TRBV28; D: TRBD2
DNA: TGTGCCACCAGCAGAGAATTAGCGGGACTGAACACCGGGGAGCTGTTTTTT; CDR3: CATSRELAGLNTGELFF; J: TRBJ2-2; size: -; V: TRBV15; D: TRBD2
DNA: TGTGCCGGTTCGTTGGATCGTCGGACTGAAGCTTTCTTT; CDR3: CAGSLDRRTEAFF; J: TRBJ1-1; size: -; V: TRBV30; D: -
DNA: TGTGCCAGCAAAGGGAACACAGAACCCTTCTACGAGCAGTACTTC; CDR3: CASKGNTEPFYEQYF; J: TRBJ2-7; size: -; V: TRBV11-2; D: -
DNA: TGTGCCAGCACCCCGGGACTAGCGAGAGACCAAGAGACCCAGTACTTC; CDR3: CASTPGLARDQETQYF; J: TRBJ2-5; size: -; V: TRBV2; D: TRBD2
DNA: TGTGCCAGCAGTCGCGGACAGAAGAACACTGAAGCTTTCTTT; CDR3: CASSRGQKNTEAFF; J: TRBJ1-1; size: -; V: TRBV27; D: -
DNA: TGTGCCAGCAGTTTGGAGGGGCGCAATCAGCCCCAGCATTTT; CDR3: CASSLEGRNQPQHF; J: TRBJ1-5; size: once; V: TRBV6-6; D: -
DNA: TGTGCCAGCAGTGTCCGGGACAGGGGGAACACTGAAGCTTTCTTT; CDR3: CASSVRDRGNTEAFF; J: TRBJ1-1; size: -; V: TRBV25-1; D: TRBD1
DNA: TGTGCCAGCAGCCCAACCCCACGGACAGGGGCCCTGGGGGAGCTGTTTTTT; CDR3: CASSPTPRTGALGELFF; J: TRBJ2-2; size: -; V: TRBV7-8; D: TRBD1
DNA: TGTGCCAGCTCGGCGGGAGTCACCGGGGAGCTGTTTTTT; CDR3: CASSAGVTGELFF; J: TRBJ2-2; size: many; V: TRBV7-3; D: TRBD2
DNA: TGTGCCAGCAGTGACACGGCAGGGAGGCTAGATGAGCAGTTCTTC; CDR3: CASSDTAGRLDEQFF; J: TRBJ2-1; size: -; V: TRBV6-4; D: -
DNA: TGTGCCAGCAGTGATCTAGCGGGGGGCGTTCGGGAGCTGTTTTTT; CDR3: CASSDLAGGVRELFF; J: TRBJ2-2; size: -; V: TRBV6-4; D: TRBD2
DNA: TGTGCCAGCAGTTACTCGATCGGGAGAAAACTGTTTTTT; CDR3: CASSYSIGRKLFF; J: TRBJ1-4; size: -; V: TRBV6-5; D: -
DNA: TGCGCCAGCCCAGGAGGGGGCTTTACCCCTGAGACTGAAGCTTTCTTT; CDR3: CASPGGGFTPETEAFF; J: TRBJ1-1; size: -; V: TRBV23-1; D: TRBD1
DNA: TGTGCCATCGTTAGCGGGATCTACAATGAGCAGTTCTTC; CDR3: CAIVSGIYNEQFF; J: TRBJ2-1; size: -; V: TRBV28; D: TRBD2
DNA: TGTGCCAGCAGTCTGGACAGAGCGAGGCGGTACGAGCAGTACTTC; CDR3: CASSLDRARRYEQYF; J: TRBJ2-7; size: few; V: TRBV5-5; D: -
DNA: TGCGCCAGCAGCTCTACACCGGGACTAGCGGGACGGAGTGAGCAGTTCTTC; CDR3: CASSSTPGLAGRSEQFF; J: TRBJ2-1; size: -; V: TRBV5-1; D: TRBD2
DNA: TGTGCCAGCAGTCCCTACGACCCCGGAGAATTTGAAAAACTGTTTTTT; CDR3: CASSPYDPGEFEKLFF; J: TRBJ1-4; size: -; V: TRBV27; D: -
DNA: TGTGCCAGCAGCACCTCTGGACTAGCGGGAGTCGGCAATGAGCAGTTCTTC; CDR3: CASSTSGLAGVGNEQFF; J: TRBJ2-1; size: -; V: TRBV7-9; D: TRBD2
DNA: TGTGCTAGTGGTTTGGTAGGAGGGGCAGCTTTCTTT; CDR3: CASGLVGGAAFF; J: TRBJ1-1; size: -; V: TRBV12-5; D: -
DNA: TGTGCCAGCAAAGGCGCGGACAGCATAAGCTCCTACGAGCAGTACTTC; CDR3: CASKGADSISSYEQYF; J: TRBJ2-7; size: -; V: TRBV27; D: -
DNA: TGTGCCAGCAGTTCTTTCTCAGGGGGCACCTACGAGCAGTACTTC; CDR3: CASSSFSGGTYEQYF; J: TRBJ2-7; size: -; V: TRBV9; D: TRBD1
DNA: TGTGCCAGCAGCTTATATGGACTAGCGGGAGATGAGCAGTTCTTC; CDR3: CASSLYGLAGDEQFF; J: TRBJ2-1; size: medium-sized; V: TRBV7-3; D: TRBD2
DNA: TGTGCCAGCAGCCTCGGTCGGGGGTCGGAGCAGTACTTC; CDR3: CASSLGRGSEQYF; J: TRBJ2-5; size: -; V: TRBV28; D: -
DNA: TGTGCCAGCAGCTTGTCCGCAGGGGGCTACACCTTC; CDR3: CASSLSAGGYTF; J: TRBJ1-2; size: -; V: TRBV5-4; D: -
DNA: TGTGCCAGCAGCTCCGTGGGGATTGGGGTCGAAAAACTGTTTTTT; CDR3: CASSSVGIGVEKLFF; J: TRBJ1-4; size: few; V: TRBV7-9; D: -
DNA: TGTGCCAGCAGTTTTGGTTTAGGGAATGAGCAGTTCTTC; CDR3: CASSFGLGNEQFF; J: TRBJ2-1; size: -; V: TRBV28; D: -